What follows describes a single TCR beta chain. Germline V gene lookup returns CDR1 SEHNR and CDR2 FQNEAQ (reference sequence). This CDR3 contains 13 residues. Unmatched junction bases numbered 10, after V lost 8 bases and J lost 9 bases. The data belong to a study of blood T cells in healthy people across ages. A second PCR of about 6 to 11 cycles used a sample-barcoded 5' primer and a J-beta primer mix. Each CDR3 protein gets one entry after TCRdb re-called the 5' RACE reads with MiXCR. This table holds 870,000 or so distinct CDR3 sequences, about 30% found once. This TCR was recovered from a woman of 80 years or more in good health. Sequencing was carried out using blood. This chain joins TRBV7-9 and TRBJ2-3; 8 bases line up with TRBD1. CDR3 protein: CASYLDRVGTQYF. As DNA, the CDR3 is TGTGCCAGCTACCTGGACAGGGTTGGGACGCAGTATTTT.